This T cell receptor (beta chain) was observed in a study of shared clonotypes between healthy human individuals. Clones were sequenced by immunoSEQ multiplex PCR, and TCRdb holds only the in-frame ones, with some missing. The data show about 450,000 clones, about 76% seen once. Sequenced sample: PBMCs. The clonotype comes from a woman aged 40 to 50 in good health. Some clones in this sample may be carry-over from other donors' samples.

The CDR3 coding sequence is TGTGCCAGCAGTTTAATGACAGATTCCACAGATACGCAGTATTTT. Amino acid sequence: CASSLMTDSTDTQYF. The J gene is TRBJ2-3, the V gene TRBV28; tentative D call: TRBD1 (5 bases). This CDR3 region has 15 residues. The germline V gene has CDR1 MDHEN and CDR2 SYDVKM. V gave up 2 bases and J gave up 2 bases, with 11 bases separating them.